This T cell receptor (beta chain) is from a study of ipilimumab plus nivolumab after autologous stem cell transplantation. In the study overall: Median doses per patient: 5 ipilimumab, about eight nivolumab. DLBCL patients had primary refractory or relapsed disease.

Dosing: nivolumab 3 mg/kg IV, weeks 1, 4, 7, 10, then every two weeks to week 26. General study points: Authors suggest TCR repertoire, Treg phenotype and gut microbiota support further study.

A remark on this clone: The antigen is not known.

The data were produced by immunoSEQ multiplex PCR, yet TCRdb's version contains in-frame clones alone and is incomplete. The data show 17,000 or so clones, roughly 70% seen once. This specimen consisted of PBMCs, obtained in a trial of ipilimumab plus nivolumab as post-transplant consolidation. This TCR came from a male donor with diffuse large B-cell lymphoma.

The CDR3 here is CASSLTGTSETQYF. In DNA, the CDR3 is TGTGCCAGCAGTTTAACCGGGACTAGCGAGACCCAGTACTTC. The gene calls are TRBV6-5 and TRBJ2-5, with 9 positions matching TRBD2. Per germline, CDR1 MNHEY and CDR2 SVGAGI. The CDR3 sequence is 14 residues long. The V segment lost 4 bases and the J segment 5 bases; nucleotides outside the gene matches: 5.